The next 30 T cell receptor beta chains were all read from a single sample in a study of shared clonotypes between healthy human individuals. Generated by immunoSEQ multiplex PCR, the TCRdb table keeps only in-frame clones and is missing some. The data show roughly 490,000 clones, around three quarters seen once. What was sequenced was PBMCs. The source of these receptors is a middle-aged woman in good health. Some clones in this sample may be carry-over from other donors' samples.

V and J are TRBV27 and TRBJ1-2; D is possibly TRBD1 (5 bases). The germline CDR1 and CDR2 sequences are MNHEY and SMNVEV (reference sequence). V dropped 5 bases and J dropped 2 bases, with 15 bases sitting between them. The CDR3 extends over 15 amino acids. The CDR3 sequence is CASSPMMQGNYGYTF. CDR3 DNA sequence: TGTGCCAGCAGTCCAATGATGCAGGGCAACTATGGCTACACCTTC.

The V call is TRBV4-2, the J call TRBJ2-1, with 13 bases aligning to TRBD2. CDR1 and CDR2 from the germline V gene are LGHNA and YNFKEQ. V lost 3 bases and J lost 12; bases outside the gene matches: 14. This CDR3 is 17 amino acids long. The CDR3 loop is CASSHLPGLAGIGGQFF. DNA of the CDR3: TGTGCCAGCAGCCATCTCCCGGGACTAGCGGGAATCGGAGGGCAGTTCTTC.

The gene calls are TRBV11-2 and TRBJ1-4; no firm D call. The V end lost 5 bases, the J end lost 8 bases, and 12 bases lay between the germline ends. The V gene's germline CDR1 is SGHAT and CDR2 FQNNGV. This CDR3 has 13 residues. The DNA of the CDR3 is TGTGCCAGCAGCATAGCAAACCGGGAAAAACTGTTTTTT. Its protein is CASSIANREKLFF.

The chain carries TRBV7-8 and TRBJ2-7; 13 nucleotides align to TRBD2. J was trimmed by 2 bases and V by 5 bases; bases with no gene match: 6. This CDR3 has 16 amino acids. From germline, CDR1 is SGHVS and CDR2 FQNEAQ. The DNA of the CDR3 is TGTGCCAGCAGCCTCACCGGGACTAGCGGGACCTACGAGCAGTACTTC. Its translation is CASSLTGTSGTYEQYF.

The V call is TRBV15, the J call TRBJ2-7; the D call may be TRBD1 or TRBD2 (7 bases each). The CDR3 extends over 15 amino acids. Germline V gives CDR1 LNHNV, CDR2 YYDKDF (reference sequence). Trimming removed 0 bases from V and 3 bases from J, with 12 bases in between. The CDR3 region is CATSRDGRGLYEQYF. In DNA, the CDR3 is TGTGCCACCAGCAGAGATGGGAGGGGGCTCTACGAGCAGTACTTC.

V usage is TRBV14 and J usage is TRBJ2-5; D gene uncertain. Germline V gene data show CDR1 as SGHDN and CDR2 as FVKESK. Trimming removed 10 bases at V and 5 bases at J, with 14 bases between. This CDR3 spans 12 amino acids. CDR3 in amino acids: CATSGSSETQYF. CDR3 sequence (DNA): TGTGCCACCTCGGGCAGTTCGGAGACCCAGTACTTC.

This clone was recorded only once. CDR3 DNA: TGCGCCAGCAGCTTGTTTACAGGGGACAATGAGCAGTTCTTC. Translating it yields CASSLFTGDNEQFF. J is TRBJ2-1 and V is TRBV5-1, with TRBD1 matching 7 bases. Germline-derived CDR1 and CDR2 are SGHRS and YFSETQ. J was trimmed by 5 bases and V by 1 base; bases with no gene match: 3. The CDR3 totals 14 residues.

This clone was seen a few times. This sequence joins TRBV7-8 and TRBJ1-1; no clear D. CDR1 is SGHVS and CDR2 is FQNEAQ in the germline V gene. Trimming took off 1 base at V and 1 base at J, with 13 bases between the two ends. The CDR3 is 16 amino acids. The CDR3 spells CASSLGLVEGNTEAFF. The CDR3 DNA reads as TGTGCCAGCAGCTTAGGATTAGTGGAGGGGAACACTGAAGCTTTCTTT.

V usage is TRBV11-2 and J usage is TRBJ1-1; no clear D. The CDR3 extends over 15 amino acids. The germline CDR1 and CDR2 sequences are SGHAT and FQNNGV. V was trimmed by 0 bases and J by 4 bases, leaving 12 bases between them. CDR3 amino acids: CASSLDLGVTTEAFF. In DNA form, the CDR3 reads TGTGCCAGCAGCTTAGATCTGGGAGTCACCACTGAAGCTTTCTTT.

The CDR3 bases are TGTGCCAGCTCACCATCGAACAGGGGGAATGAAAAACTGTTTTTT. Amino acids: CASSPSNRGNEKLFF. This chain connects TRBV18 to TRBJ1-4, with 8 positions matching TRBD1. The CDR3 spans 15 residues. V shed 2 bases, J shed 5 bases, and the junction held 4 bases outside the gene matches. CDR1 and CDR2 (germline): KGHSH, LQKENI.

The CDR3 here is CASSKWTSGEYNEQFF. The CDR3 nucleotides are TGTGCCAGCAGCAAATGGACTAGCGGAGAATACAATGAGCAGTTCTTC. The chain carries TRBV11-2 and TRBJ2-1, with 10 bases identical to TRBD2. Germline V lookup: CDR1 SGHAT, CDR2 FQNNGV. This CDR3 is built from 16 residues. J lost 4 bases, V lost 5 bases, and 8 bases had no gene match.

V usage is TRBV5-4 and J usage is TRBJ1-3; 8 nucleotides line up with TRBD1. The CDR3 has 13 amino acids. Per germline, CDR1 SGHNT and CDR2 YYREEE (reference sequence). V lost 4 bases and J lost 7; bases outside the gene matches: 4. The CDR3, as DNA: TGTGCCAGCAGCCGACAGGGGTGGAACACCATATATTTT. This translates into CASSRQGWNTIYF.

This clone was counted ten times or more. This CDR3 is CASYLAGAYNEQFF. CDR3 in DNA: TGTGCCAGCTACCTAGCGGGGGCCTACAATGAGCAGTTCTTC. The V call is TRBV28, the J call TRBJ2-1, with 10 bases aligning to TRBD2. The CDR3 length is 14 residues. Germline loops: CDR1 MDHEN, CDR2 SYDVKM. V trimming: 8 bases; J trimming: 2 bases; junction bases outside the gene matches: 3.

The V call is TRBV7-3, the J call TRBJ2-1; 11 nucleotides align to TRBD2. V was clipped by 0 bases and J by 5 bases; unmatched bases: 12. The CDR3 sequence is 19 residues long. CDR1 SGHTA and CDR2 FQGTGA come from the germline V gene. The CDR3 loop reads CASSLTPTTSGVPDNEQFF. The CDR3 region has the DNA TGTGCCAGCAGCTTAACCCCCACGACTAGCGGGGTACCTGACAATGAGCAGTTCTTC. Full variable domain (rest looked up from reference TRBV7-3 and TRBJ2-1): GAGVSQTPSNKVTEKGKYVELRCDPISGHTALYWYRQSLGQGPEFLIYFQGTGAADDSGLPNDRFFAVRPEGSVSTLKIQRTERGDSAVYLCASSLTPTTSGVPDNEQFFGPGTRLTVL.

The rearrangement links TRBV7-3 to TRBJ2-2; D unresolved. V was clipped by 0 bases and J by 0 bases, with 11 bases between them. CDR3 length: 17 residues. Per the germline V gene, CDR1 is SGHTA and CDR2 is FQGTGA. DNA for the CDR3: TGTGCCAGCAGCTTAACCGCCGGGTGGACGAACACCGGGGAGCTGTTTTTT. Translating it yields CASSLTAGWTNTGELFF.

The CDR3 region has the DNA TGTGCCAGTAGTCTGACAGGGGGCAATCAGCCCCAGCATTTT. As protein: CASSLTGGNQPQHF. The chain has TRBV19 and TRBJ1-5; 8 positions agree with TRBD1. Trimming at V came to 5 bases and at J to 2 bases, leaving 2 bases not matched to a gene. Germline V gene sequence: CDR1 LNHDA, CDR2 SQIVND (reference sequence). The CDR3 runs to 14 residues.

This clone has ten or more counts. The chain combines TRBV19 with TRBJ2-1; TRBD2 matches 7 bases. Germline V gene sequence: CDR1 LNHDA, CDR2 SQIVND (reference sequence). V dropped 6 bases and J dropped 2; count of bases not matched to a gene: 7. The CDR3 totals 15 residues. In DNA form, the CDR3 reads TGTGCCAGTAGCCCTAGCGGCATCGCCTACAATGAGCAGTTCTTC. It codes for CASSPSGIAYNEQFF.

The J gene is TRBJ1-6, the V gene TRBV30, with D tentatively TRBD1 (5 bases). In germline, CDR1 is GTSNPN, CDR2 SVGIG (reference sequence). The CDR3 is 15 residues long. Trimming pared 2 bases from V and 7 bases from J, leaving 15 bases between. The CDR3 DNA follows: TGTGCCTGGAGTATTATTCAGGGAGGGAATTCACCCCTCCACTTT. Its protein product is CAWSIIQGGNSPLHF.

The chain carries TRBV4-1 and TRBJ2-1; possible D gene TRBD2, 6 bases. The CDR3 is made up of 15 amino acids. Looked up from germline, CDR1 is MGHRA and CDR2 is YSYEKL. Trimming removed 5 bases from V and 1 base from J, with 12 bases in between. CDR3 sequence (DNA): TGCGCCAGCAGCAATCTAGCGCCTTCCTACAATGAGCAGTTCTTC. Encoded protein: CASSNLAPSYNEQFF.

About this clone itself: A far larger clone is one base from this, pointing to a likely read error. The chain recombines TRBV4-1 with TRBJ2-6; D ambiguous. The CDR3 sequence is 14 residues long. Germline CDR1 and CDR2: MGHRA and YSYEKL. Here the CDR3 reads CASSQDSGVNVLTF. The CDR3 coding sequence is TGCGCCAGCAGCCAAGATTCTGGGGTCAACGTCCTGACTTTC.

The gene calls are TRBV4-2 and TRBJ2-1; 13 bases fit TRBD2. Trimming cost V 11 bases and J 8 bases; bases outside gene matches: 3. CDR1 and CDR2 from the germline V gene are LGHNA and YNFKEQ. The CDR3 sequence is 12 residues long. This CDR3 reads CAAGLAGDEQFF. CDR3 in DNA: TGTGCCGCAGGACTAGCGGGGGATGAGCAGTTCTTC.

Notes on this clone: This clone may be a read error of a much larger clone one base away. Other nucleotide sequences from this sample produce the same CDR3. The chain employs TRBV5-4 and TRBJ2-5; D call uncertain. Germline-derived CDR1 and CDR2 are SGHNT and YYREEE (reference sequence). The CDR3 extends over 13 amino acids. This CDR3 reads CASSLVPRETQYF. The CDR3 DNA reads as TGCGCCAGCAGCTTGGTACCCCGGGAGACCCAGTACTTC.

This chain uses TRBV7-9 with TRBJ2-2; weak D call: TRBD2 (5 bases). The CDR3 sequence is 16 residues long. Trimming cost V 1 base and J 6 bases, with 15 bases left between them. Per germline, CDR1 SEHNR and CDR2 FQNEAQ (reference sequence). The CDR3 DNA reads TGTGCCAGCAGCTTAGAGATCGGGGTTCTCGCCGGGGAGCTGTTTTTT. Amino acids: CASSLEIGVLAGELFF.

The chain uses TRBV10-2 and TRBJ2-1, with 7 bases that match TRBD2. CDR1 WSHSY and CDR2 SAAADI come from the germline V gene. The CDR3 has 15 residues. Trimming at V came to 5 bases and at J to 6 bases, leaving 10 bases not matched to a gene. The DNA for the CDR3 is TGCGCCAGCAGTTCCGGCGGGAGCACGCGCAATGAGCAGTTCTTC. Amino acids: CASSSGGSTRNEQFF.

This chain joins TRBV7-6 and TRBJ2-7; unclear D gene. Germline lookup yields CDR1 SGHVS and CDR2 FNYEAQ. The CDR3 covers 13 residues. The V end lost 2 bases, the J end lost 6 bases, and 11 bases lay between the germline ends. CDR3 loop: CASSLLLDGEQYF. DNA of the CDR3: TGTGCCAGCAGCTTATTGCTAGACGGCGAGCAGTACTTC.

V gene TRBV2 combines with J gene TRBJ2-1; 8 bases match TRBD1. CDR3 length equals 15 residues. Germline-derived CDR1 and CDR2 are SNHLY and FYNNEI. Trimming at V came to 6 bases and at J to 1 base, leaving 5 bases not matched to a gene. In DNA, the CDR3 is TGTGCCAGCAGAACGGACAGGGCTTCCTACAATGAGCAGTTCTTC. This sequence encodes CASRTDRASYNEQFF.

This chain links TRBV27 with TRBJ1-2; TRBD1 matches 8 bases. With 2 bases clipped from V and 3 bases from J, the junction kept 17 bases outside the gene matches. This CDR3 has 19 amino acids. From germline, CDR1 is MNHEY and CDR2 SMNVEV (reference sequence). CDR3 sequence reads: CASSLIYNGQGLPDYGYTF. The CDR3, as DNA: TGTGCCAGCAGTTTAATATATAACGGACAGGGCCTCCCTGACTATGGCTACACCTTC.

Note on this clone: At the DNA level, this CDR3 is encoded by other sequences in the same sample as well. This chain joins TRBV11-2 and TRBJ2-5; TRBD1 matches 9 bases. Germline V gene lookup returns CDR1 SGHAT and CDR2 FQNNGV. There are 13 residues in the CDR3. With 6 bases clipped from V and 3 bases from J, the junction kept 2 bases outside the gene matches. The CDR3 sequence is CASSRDREETQYF. The CDR3 region has the DNA TGTGCCAGCAGTCGGGACAGGGAAGAGACCCAGTACTTC.

This clone was seen only once. The chain combines TRBV9 with TRBJ2-1; D perhaps matches TRBD2 (6 bases). V was pared by 0 bases and J by 2 bases, with 12 bases between. The CDR3 contains 16 residues. Germline V gene data show CDR1 as SGDLS and CDR2 as YYNGEE. CDR3 in DNA: TGTGCCAGCAGCGTAGGTGCGGGACCACCCTACAATGAGCAGTTCTTC. Protein product: CASSVGAGPPYNEQFF. Filled out from reference TRBV9 and TRBJ2-1, the complete variable domain reads DSGVTQTPKHLITATGQRVTLRCSPRSGDLSVYWYQQSLDQGLQFLIQYYNGEERAKGNILERFSAQQFPDLHSELNLSSLELGDSALYFCASSVGAGPPYNEQFFGPGTRLTVL.

The chain links TRBV7-2 to TRBJ2-1, with 11 bases aligning to TRBD2. This CDR3 is built from 16 residues. Per the germline V gene, CDR1 is SGHTA and CDR2 is FQGNSA. V gave up 3 bases and J gave up 10 bases; unmatched junction bases: 11. CDR3 nucleotides: TGTGCCAGCAGCTTGTCTAGCGGGAGGATCGGGACGGAGCAGTTCTTC. Residues: CASSLSSGRIGTEQFF.